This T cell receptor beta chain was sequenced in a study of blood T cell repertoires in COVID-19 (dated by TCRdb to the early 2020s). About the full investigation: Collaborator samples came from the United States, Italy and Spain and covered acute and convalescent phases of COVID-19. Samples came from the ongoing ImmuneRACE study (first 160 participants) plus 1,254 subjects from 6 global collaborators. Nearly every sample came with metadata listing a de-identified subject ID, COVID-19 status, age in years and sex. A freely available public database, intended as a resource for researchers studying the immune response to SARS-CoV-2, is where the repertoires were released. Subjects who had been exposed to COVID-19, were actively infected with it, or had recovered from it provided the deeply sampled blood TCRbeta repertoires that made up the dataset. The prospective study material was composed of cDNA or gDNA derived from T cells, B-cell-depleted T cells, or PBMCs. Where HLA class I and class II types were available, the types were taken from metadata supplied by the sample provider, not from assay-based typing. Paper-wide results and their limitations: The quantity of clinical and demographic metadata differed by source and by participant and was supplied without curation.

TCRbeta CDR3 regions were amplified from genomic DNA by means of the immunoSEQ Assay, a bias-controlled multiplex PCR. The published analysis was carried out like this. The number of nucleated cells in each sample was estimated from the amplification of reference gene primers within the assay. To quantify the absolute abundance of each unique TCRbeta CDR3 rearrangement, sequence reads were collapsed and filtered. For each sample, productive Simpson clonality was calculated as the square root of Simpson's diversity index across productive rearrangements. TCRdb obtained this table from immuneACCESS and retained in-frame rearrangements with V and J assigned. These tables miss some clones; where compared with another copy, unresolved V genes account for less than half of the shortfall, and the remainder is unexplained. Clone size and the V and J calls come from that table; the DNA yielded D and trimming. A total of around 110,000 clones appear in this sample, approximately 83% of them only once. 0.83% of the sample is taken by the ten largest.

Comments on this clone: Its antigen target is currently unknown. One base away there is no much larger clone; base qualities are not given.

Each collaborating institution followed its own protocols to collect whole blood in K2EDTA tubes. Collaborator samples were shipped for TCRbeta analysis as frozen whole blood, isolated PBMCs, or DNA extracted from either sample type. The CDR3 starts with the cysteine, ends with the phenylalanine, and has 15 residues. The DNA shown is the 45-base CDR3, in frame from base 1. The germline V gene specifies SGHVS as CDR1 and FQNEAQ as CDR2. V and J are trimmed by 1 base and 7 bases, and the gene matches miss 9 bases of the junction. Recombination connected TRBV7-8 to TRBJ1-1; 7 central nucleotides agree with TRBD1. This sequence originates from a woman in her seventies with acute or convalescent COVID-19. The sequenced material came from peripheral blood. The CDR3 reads CASSLGAGGGFEAFF. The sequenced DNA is TGTGCCAGCAGCTTAGGGGCGGGAGGGGGCTTTGAAGCTTTCTTT.